This is a list of T cell receptor beta chains from one sample in a study of blood T cell repertoires in COVID-19. Sequencing used immunoSEQ multiplex PCR; TCRdb keeps in-frame clones, though not all of them. The sample has around 150,000 clones; around 88% are singletons. The sequencing input was peripheral blood. The receptors were sampled from a human donor in a cohort sampled during active COVID-19. CDR3s include the opening cysteine and the closing phenylalanine or tryptophan. D genes are given only for firm matches. Clone size appears in some rows only: once, few, many, or a class for an expanded clone.

J gene,D gene,clone size,V gene,CDR3 protein,CDR3 DNA
TRBJ2-1,TRBD2,NA,TRBV18,CASSPGTSGGENEQFF,TGTGCCAGCTCACCAGGGACTAGCGGGGGCGAAAATGAGCAGTTCTTC
TRBJ1-2,TRBD1,NA,TRBV6-2/TRBV6-3,CASSRDRGDFNYGYTF,TGTGCCAGCAGTCGGGACAGGGGAGATTTCAACTATGGCTACACCTTC
TRBJ2-7,NA,NA,TRBV7-2,CASSFRSELYEQYF,TGTGCCAGCAGCTTTCGGTCCGAGTTATACGAGCAGTACTTC
TRBJ1-4,NA,NA,TRBV9,CASSGLDSSTNEKLFF,TGTGCCAGCAGCGGCTTGGACTCCTCAACTAATGAAAAACTGTTTTTT
TRBJ2-6,NA,NA,TRBV29-1,CSVEHRNPSSGANVLTF,TGCAGCGTTGAGCACAGGAACCCTAGCTCTGGGGCCAACGTCCTGACTTTC
TRBJ1-2,NA,once,TRBV7-9,CASSYSGQHYGYTF,TGTGCCAGCAGCTACAGCGGGCAACACTATGGCTACACCTTC
TRBJ1-5,TRBD1,NA,TRBV2,CASKNRGNQPQHF,TGTGCCAGCAAAAACAGGGGTAATCAGCCCCAGCATTTT
TRBJ1-2,NA,NA,TRBV6-2/TRBV6-3,CASSYGADYGYTF,TGTGCCAGCAGTTACGGGGCGGACTATGGCTACACCTTC
TRBJ1-5,NA,NA,TRBV19,CASSIGGTRPQHF,TGTGCCAGTAGTATAGGGGGCACTCGGCCCCAGCATTTT
TRBJ2-7,NA,NA,TRBV6-2/TRBV6-3,CASSRELGVHEQYF,TGTGCCAGCAGTCGGGAGTTGGGGGTCCACGAGCAGTACTTC
TRBJ1-2,NA,NA,TRBV2,CASSEIRAPTYGYTF,TGTGCCAGCAGTGAGATCAGGGCCCCTACCTATGGCTACACCTTC
TRBJ2-7,TRBD1,NA,TRBV15,CATNQGTGGYEQYF,TGTGCCACCAACCAGGGGACAGGGGGCTACGAGCAGTACTTC
TRBJ2-7,TRBD2,NA,TRBV11-3,CASSIRGGGTSVSSYEQYF,TGTGCCAGCAGCATCCGGGGGGGCGGGACTAGCGTATCCTCCTACGAGCAGTACTTC
TRBJ1-1,NA,NA,TRBV10-3,CAISEVGLNTEAFF,TGTGCCATCAGTGAGGTGGGGCTTAACACTGAAGCTTTCTTT
TRBJ2-5,TRBD2,NA,TRBV7-7,CASSLVPSGGETQYF,TGTGCTAGCAGCTTAGTGCCTAGCGGGGGGGAGACCCAGTACTTC
TRBJ2-2,NA,NA,TRBV15,CATSRKGGSGELFF,TGTGCCACCAGCCGTAAAGGGGGATCCGGGGAGCTGTTTTTT
TRBJ1-4,NA,once,TRBV5-1,CASSLYTSDEKLFF,TGCGCCAGCAGCTTGTACACGTCCGATGAAAAACTGTTTTTT
TRBJ1-5,TRBD1,NA,TRBV12-5,CASGFPLTGVNQPQHF,TGTGCTAGTGGGTTCCCGTTGACAGGGGTTAATCAGCCCCAGCATTTT
TRBJ1-1,TRBD1,NA,TRBV25-1,CASSVGTAREAFF,TGTGCCAGCAGTGTAGGGACAGCCCGTGAAGCTTTCTTT
TRBJ1-1,TRBD1,NA,TRBV2,CASSPQGAENTEAFF,TGTGCCAGCAGTCCACAGGGGGCAGAGAACACTGAAGCTTTCTTT
TRBJ1-1,TRBD1,NA,TRBV6-5,CASRRQGVLNTEAFF,TGTGCCAGCAGACGACAGGGTGTACTGAACACTGAAGCTTTCTTT
TRBJ2-2,NA,NA,TRBV2,CASSGGQGGFTGELFF,TGTGCCAGCAGCGGTGGGCAGGGTGGATTTACCGGGGAGCTGTTTTTT
TRBJ2-7,TRBD1,NA,TRBV3-1/TRBV3-2,CASSQAGQGIYEQYF,TGTGCCAGCAGCCAAGCGGGACAGGGAATCTACGAGCAGTACTTC
TRBJ1-2,NA,NA,TRBV5-4,CASILQGTYGYTF,TGTGCCAGCATCCTCCAGGGTACCTATGGCTACACCTTC
TRBJ1-1,NA,NA,TRBV11-2,CASSPSGGALGTEAFF,TGTGCCAGCAGCCCTAGTGGGGGGGCTTTGGGCACTGAAGCTTTCTTT
TRBJ2-7,NA,NA,TRBV28,CASSLRQVGYEQYF,TGTGCCAGCAGTTTAAGACAGGTCGGCTACGAGCAGTACTTC
TRBJ1-5,TRBD1,NA,TRBV28,CASSQNTGGHQPQHF,TGTGCCAGCAGCCAAAATACAGGGGGCCATCAGCCCCAGCATTTT
TRBJ2-5,NA,NA,TRBV9,CASSVASGGETQYF,TGTGCCAGCAGCGTAGCGTCAGGGGGGGAGACCCAGTACTTC
TRBJ2-3,TRBD2,NA,TRBV9,CASSTLAGGGDTQYF,TGTGCCAGCAGCACACTAGCGGGAGGGGGGGATACGCAGTATTTT
TRBJ2-7,NA,few,TRBV5-1,CASSANSGYEQYF,TGCGCCAGCAGTGCTAACTCGGGCTACGAGCAGTACTTC
TRBJ2-1,TRBD2,NA,TRBV10-1,CASSAGRGVAGGHEQFF,TGCGCCAGCAGTGCCGGCAGGGGGGTAGCGGGAGGTCACGAGCAGTTCTTC
TRBJ1-1,TRBD1,NA,TRBV7-9,CASSLRQGPNTEAFF,TGTGCCAGCAGCTTACGACAGGGCCCGAACACTGAAGCTTTCTTT
TRBJ1-5,NA,NA,TRBV14,CASRTRGRQPQHF,TGTGCCAGCAGGACGAGGGGGAGACAGCCCCAGCATTTT
TRBJ2-2,TRBD1,once,TRBV5-1,CASTGTGVDTGELFF,TGCGCCAGCACTGGGACAGGGGTAGACACCGGGGAGCTGTTTTTT
TRBJ2-7,TRBD1,once,TRBV7-2,CASSLGRSGGLGEQYF,TGTGCCAGCAGCTTAGGGCGGTCAGGGGGTCTAGGGGAGCAGTACTTC
TRBJ2-1,TRBD2,few,TRBV24-1,CASGTSGNNEQFF,TGTGCCAGCGGGACTAGCGGGAACAATGAGCAGTTCTTC
TRBJ1-1,TRBD1,NA,TRBV20-1,CSASRTGGGTEAFF,TGCAGTGCTAGTCGTACAGGGGGTGGGACTGAAGCTTTCTTT
TRBJ2-7,NA,NA,TRBV19,CASSPWAYPYEQYF,TGTGCCAGTAGTCCCTGGGCCTACCCCTACGAGCAGTACTTC
TRBJ1-5,TRBD1,NA,TRBV6-2/TRBV6-3,CASSYRWTGGRKHQPQHF,TGTGCCAGCAGTTACCGCTGGACAGGGGGCAGGAAACATCAGCCCCAGCATTTT
TRBJ2-5,TRBD1,NA,TRBV5-4,CASSLQGEETQYF,TGTGCCAGCAGCTTACAGGGGGAAGAGACCCAGTACTTC
TRBJ2-7,NA,NA,TRBV20-1,CSASPYPGAYEQYF,TGCAGTGCTAGTCCTTATCCCGGGGCCTACGAGCAGTACTTC
TRBJ2-1,TRBD2,NA,TRBV7-2,CASSPSGGPNNEQFF,TGTGCCAGCAGCCCAAGCGGGGGGCCCAACAATGAGCAGTTCTTC
TRBJ2-1,TRBD2,NA,TRBV5-1,CASSFWGGNEQFF,TGCGCCAGCAGCTTTTGGGGGGGCAATGAGCAGTTCTTC
TRBJ1-2,NA,NA,TRBV7-6,CASSLDPQGSYGYTF,TGTGCCAGCAGCTTAGACCCACAGGGAAGCTATGGCTACACCTTC
TRBJ1-6,TRBD1,NA,TRBV9,CASSSTGVGNSPLHF,TGTGCCAGCAGCAGCACAGGGGTGGGTAATTCACCCCTCCACTTT
TRBJ1-2,NA,NA,TRBV19,CASSTLTVSYGYTF,TGTGCCAGTAGTACCCTGACAGTATCATATGGCTACACCTTC
TRBJ2-5,NA,NA,TRBV7-8,CASSHKEFQETQYF,TGTGCCAGCAGCCACAAGGAGTTCCAAGAGACCCAGTACTTC
TRBJ2-7,NA,NA,TRBV5-1,CASSLDHSYEQYF,TGCGCCAGCAGCTTGGATCACAGCTACGAGCAGTACTTC
TRBJ2-7,NA,NA,TRBV30,CAWSFPGLLYEQYF,TGTGCCTGGAGTTTTCCAGGGCTACTCTACGAGCAGTACTTC
TRBJ2-7,TRBD2,NA,TRBV4-1,CASIPPRGLAGYEQYF,TGCGCCAGCATACCTCCCCGGGGGCTAGCGGGTTACGAGCAGTACTTC
TRBJ1-5,NA,NA,TRBV28,CASSLTLDSYYSNQPQHF,TGTGCCAGCAGTTTAACCCTGGATTCTTACTATAGCAATCAGCCCCAGCATTTT
TRBJ2-3,NA,NA,TRBV11-3,CASSMGLGTDTQYF,TGTGCCAGCAGCATGGGACTGGGCACAGATACGCAGTATTTT
TRBJ2-7,TRBD1,NA,TRBV6-6,CASSPLPGTGGGYEQYF,TGTGCCAGCAGTCCCCTCCCCGGGACAGGGGGGGGCTACGAGCAGTACTTC
TRBJ2-5,TRBD1,NA,TRBV5-6,CASSFRQGRQETQYF,TGTGCCAGCAGCTTCCGACAGGGGAGACAAGAGACCCAGTACTTC
TRBJ2-7,TRBD1,NA,TRBV6-1,CASSERGTGTYEQYF,TGTGCCAGCAGTGAAAGAGGGACAGGAACCTACGAGCAGTACTTC